This passage covers 5 T cell receptor beta chains from one sample sequenced in a study of OX40 agonist ivuxolimab in advanced cancers. TCRdb keeps only in-frame clones here, not all; method: immunoSEQ multiplex PCR. The table records tens of thousands of clones, 70% to 90% of them present only once. Source: CD4+ or CD8+ T cells sorted from blood, taken in a trial of the OX40 agonist ivuxolimab. The receptor source for this set is an adult with an advanced solid tumor such as melanoma, head and neck, liver or kidney cancer.

The rearrangement links TRBV5-1 to TRBJ1-6; the match to TRBD1 covers 7 bases. With 5 bases clipped from V and 7 bases from J, the junction kept 12 bases outside the gene matches. CDR1 and CDR2 (germline): SGHRS, YFSETQ. The CDR3 has 16 residues. The CDR3 loop is CASRNDPGTANSPLHF. The CDR3 DNA is TGCGCCAGCAGAAATGATCCCGGGACAGCGAATTCACCCCTCCACTTT.

This clone was observed once. The J gene is TRBJ2-1, the V gene TRBV7-9; 7 positions match TRBD2. This CDR3 comprises 16 residues. V gave up 5 bases and J gave up 0 bases; unmatched junction bases: 7. Germline-derived CDR1 and CDR2 are SEHNR and FQNEAQ (reference sequence). In nucleotides, the CDR3 is TGTGCCAGCAGCGGGCCAGGCGGGAGCTCCTACAATGAGCAGTTCTTC. As protein: CASSGPGGSSYNEQFF.

The chain links TRBV11-3 to TRBJ2-3; D not resolved. Germline-derived CDR1 and CDR2 are SGHNT and YENEEA. The CDR3 is made up of 13 amino acids. V lost 1 base to trimming and J lost 6 bases, with 8 bases between them. CDR3 DNA: TGTGCCAGCAGCTTAGGGGTGCAGGATACGCAGTATTTT. Its protein product is CASSLGVQDTQYF. Full variable domain (outside the CDR3, taken from reference TRBV11-3 and TRBJ2-3): EAGVVQSPRYKIIEKKQPVAFWCNPISGHNTLYWYLQNLGQGPELLIRYENEEAVDDSQLPKDRFSAERLKGVDSTLKIQPAELGDSAVYLCASSLGVQDTQYFGPGTRLTVL.

V usage is TRBV9 and J usage is TRBJ1-3; no reliable D call. The V gene's germline CDR1 is SGDLS and CDR2 YYNGEE. The CDR3 runs to 13 residues. The germline V and J ends were trimmed by 4 bases and 6 bases, with 11 bases remaining between them. The CDR3 here is CASSRPYENTIYF. The CDR3 DNA reads as TGTGCCAGCAGCCGACCGTATGAAAACACCATATATTTT.

This chain links TRBV14 with TRBJ2-1; 8 nucleotides line up with TRBD2. The J segment lost 12 bases and the V segment lost 5 bases, leaving 9 bases of the junction unmatched. CDR1 and CDR2 (germline): SGHDN, FVKESK. This CDR3 comprises 13 residues. CDR3 region: CASSVAGTRVQFF. The CDR3 DNA is TGTGCCAGCAGCGTAGCGGGGACCAGAGTGCAGTTCTTC.